The clone carrying this TCR beta chain came up many times. As handled by the study authors: Using reference gene primer amplification, nucleated cell counts were estimated. Clones were sequenced by immunoSEQ multiplex PCR, and TCRdb holds only the in-frame ones, with some missing. The V and J calls and clone size were taken over from that table, and D and trimming were inferred from the DNA. The sample yields 200,000 to 250,000 clones, roughly 90% seen once. This specimen belongs to a study of blood T cell repertoires in COVID-19. On the study more broadly: Donors in the United States, Italy and Spain gave samples during acute or convalescent COVID-19. From T cells, B-cell-depleted T cells, or PBMCs came the material, which was cDNA or gDNA.

The sequenced sample consisted of peripheral blood. The clonotype comes from a man in his 60s with acute or convalescent COVID-19.

CDR3 sequence reads: CASALPVGQGASGELFF. CDR3 in DNA: TGTGCCAGCGCCCTCCCTGTCGGACAGGGAGCGTCCGGGGAGCTGTTTTTT. This sequence joins TRBV28 and TRBJ2-2; 8 nucleotides agree with TRBD1. After removal of 8 bases from V and 6 bases from J, the junction contained 17 bases not matched to a gene. Germline-derived CDR1 and CDR2 are MDHEN and SYDVKM. The CDR3 extends over 17 amino acids.